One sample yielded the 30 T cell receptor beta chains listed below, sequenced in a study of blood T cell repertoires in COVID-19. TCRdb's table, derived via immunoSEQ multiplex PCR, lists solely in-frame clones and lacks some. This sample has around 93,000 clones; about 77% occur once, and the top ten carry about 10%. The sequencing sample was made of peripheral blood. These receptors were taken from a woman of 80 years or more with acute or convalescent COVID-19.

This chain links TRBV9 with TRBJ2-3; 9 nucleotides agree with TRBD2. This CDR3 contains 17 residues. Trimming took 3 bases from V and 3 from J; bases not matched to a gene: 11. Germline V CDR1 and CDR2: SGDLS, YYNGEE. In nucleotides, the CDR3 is TGTGCCAGCAGCGCCGGCAAAGGACTAGCGAGAACAGATACGCAGTATTTT. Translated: CASSAGKGLARTDTQYF.

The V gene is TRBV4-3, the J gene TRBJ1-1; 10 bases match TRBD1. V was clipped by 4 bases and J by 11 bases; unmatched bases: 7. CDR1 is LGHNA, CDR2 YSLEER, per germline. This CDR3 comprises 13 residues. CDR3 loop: CASSPGQGIQAFF. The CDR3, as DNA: TGCGCCAGCAGCCCGGGACAGGGGATTCAGGCTTTCTTT.

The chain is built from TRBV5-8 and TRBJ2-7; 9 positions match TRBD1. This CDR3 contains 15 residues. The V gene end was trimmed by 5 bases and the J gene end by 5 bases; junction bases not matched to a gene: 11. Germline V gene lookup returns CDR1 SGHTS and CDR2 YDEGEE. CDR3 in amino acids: CASRLPGQGNHEQYF. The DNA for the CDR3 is TGTGCCAGCAGACTACCGGGACAGGGCAACCACGAGCAGTACTTC.

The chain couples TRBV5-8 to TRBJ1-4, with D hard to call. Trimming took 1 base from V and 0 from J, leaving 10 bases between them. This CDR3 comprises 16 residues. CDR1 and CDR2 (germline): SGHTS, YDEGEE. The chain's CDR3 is CASSLSRGATNEKLFF. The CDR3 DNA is TGTGCCAGCAGCTTGTCGCGGGGAGCAACTAATGAAAAACTGTTTTTT.

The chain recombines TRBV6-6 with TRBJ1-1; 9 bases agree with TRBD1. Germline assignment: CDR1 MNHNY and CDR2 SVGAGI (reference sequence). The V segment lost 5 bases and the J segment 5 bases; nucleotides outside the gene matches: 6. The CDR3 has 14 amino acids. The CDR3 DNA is TGTGCCAGCAGTACCGGGACAGGGTATACTGAAGCTTTCTTT. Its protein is CASSTGTGYTEAFF.

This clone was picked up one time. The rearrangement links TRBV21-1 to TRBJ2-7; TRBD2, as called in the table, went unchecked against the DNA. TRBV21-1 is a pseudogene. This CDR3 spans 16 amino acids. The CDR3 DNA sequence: TGTGCCAGCAGCAAAGCGCTGCCGAGCGGAGTCTACGAGCAGTACTTC. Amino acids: CASSKALPSGVYEQYF.

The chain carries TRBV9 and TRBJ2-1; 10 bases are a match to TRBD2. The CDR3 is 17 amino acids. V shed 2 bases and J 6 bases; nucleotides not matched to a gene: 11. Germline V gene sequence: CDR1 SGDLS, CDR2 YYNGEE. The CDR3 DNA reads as TGTGCCAGCAGCGTTACTAGCGGGAAGTTGGGAGGCAATGAGCAGTTCTTC. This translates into CASSVTSGKLGGNEQFF.

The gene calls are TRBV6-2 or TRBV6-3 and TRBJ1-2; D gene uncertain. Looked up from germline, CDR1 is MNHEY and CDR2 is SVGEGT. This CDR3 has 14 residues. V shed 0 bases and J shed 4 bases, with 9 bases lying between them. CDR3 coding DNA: TGTGCCAGCAGTTACTCGTGGTCGGGCTATGGCTACACCTTC. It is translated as CASSYSWSGYGYTF.

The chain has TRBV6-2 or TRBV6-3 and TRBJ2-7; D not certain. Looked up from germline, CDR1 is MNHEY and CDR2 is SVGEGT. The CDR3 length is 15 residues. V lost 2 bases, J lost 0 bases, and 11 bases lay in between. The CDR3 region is CASSYGQTVSYEQYF. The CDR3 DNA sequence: TGTGCCAGCAGTTACGGGCAAACCGTCTCCTACGAGCAGTACTTC.

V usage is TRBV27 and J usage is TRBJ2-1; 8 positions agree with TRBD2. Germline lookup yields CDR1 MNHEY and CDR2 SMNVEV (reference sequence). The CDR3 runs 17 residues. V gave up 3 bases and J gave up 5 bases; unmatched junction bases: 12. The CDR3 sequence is CASSFTSGNTHNNEQFF. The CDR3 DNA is TGTGCCAGCAGTTTTACTAGCGGAAACACACACAACAATGAGCAGTTCTTC.

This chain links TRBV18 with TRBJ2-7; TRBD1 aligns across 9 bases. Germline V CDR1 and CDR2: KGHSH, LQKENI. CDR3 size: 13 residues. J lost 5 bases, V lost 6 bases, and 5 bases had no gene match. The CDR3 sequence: CASSQRQGDEQYF. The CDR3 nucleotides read TGTGCCAGCTCCCAAAGACAGGGGGACGAGCAGTACTTC. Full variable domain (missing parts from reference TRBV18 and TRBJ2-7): NAGVMQNPRHLVRRRGQEARLRCSPMKGHSHVYWYRQLPEEGLKFMVYLQKENIIDESGMPKERFSAEFPKEGPSILRIQQVVRGDSAAYFCASSQRQGDEQYFGPGTRLTVT.

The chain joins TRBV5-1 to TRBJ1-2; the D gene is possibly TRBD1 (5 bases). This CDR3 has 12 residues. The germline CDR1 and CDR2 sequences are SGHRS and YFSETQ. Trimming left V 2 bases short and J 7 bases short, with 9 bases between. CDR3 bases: TGCGCCAGCAGCTTCGCGGGGGGTGGCTACACCTTC. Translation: CASSFAGGGYTF.

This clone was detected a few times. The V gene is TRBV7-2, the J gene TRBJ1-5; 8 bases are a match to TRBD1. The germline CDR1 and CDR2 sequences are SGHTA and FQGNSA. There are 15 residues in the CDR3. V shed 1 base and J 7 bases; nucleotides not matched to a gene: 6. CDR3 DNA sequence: TGTGCCAGCAGCTTAGGGCAGGGGGCTTGGCAGCCCCAGCATTTT. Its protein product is CASSLGQGAWQPQHF.

The CDR3 nucleotides are TGTGCCAGCAGTCAGGGAAACACCATATATTTT. Translation: CASSQGNTIYF. The chain employs TRBV12-3 or TRBV12-4 and TRBJ1-3; D ambiguous. CDR3 length: 11 amino acids. Trimming left V 5 bases short and J 4 bases short, with 3 bases between.

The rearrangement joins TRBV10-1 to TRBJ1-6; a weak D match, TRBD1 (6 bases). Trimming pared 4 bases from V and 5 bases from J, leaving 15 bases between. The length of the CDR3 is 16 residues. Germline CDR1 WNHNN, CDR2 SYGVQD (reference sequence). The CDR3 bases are TGCGCCAGCAGTGGAAAGATCGGGACACATAATTCACCCCTCCACTTT. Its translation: CASSGKIGTHNSPLHF.

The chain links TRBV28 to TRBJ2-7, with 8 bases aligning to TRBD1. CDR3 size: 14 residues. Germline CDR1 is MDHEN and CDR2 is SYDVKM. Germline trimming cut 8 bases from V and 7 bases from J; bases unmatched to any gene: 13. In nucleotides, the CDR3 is TGTGCCAGCTGCACCGGACAGGGTCGCTATGAGCAGTACTTC. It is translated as CASCTGQGRYEQYF. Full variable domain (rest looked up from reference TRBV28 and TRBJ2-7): DVKVTQSSRYLVKRTGEKVFLECVQDMDHENMFWYRQDPGLGLRLIYFSYDVKMKEKGDIPEGYSVSREKKERFSLILESASTNQTSMYLCASCTGQGRYEQYFGPGTRLTVT.

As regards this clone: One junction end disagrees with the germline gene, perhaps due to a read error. CDR3 in DNA: TGTGCCAGCAGCGAAGGTCCCGGGACAGGGCCAAGAAGACCCCTCCACTTT. Residues: CASSEGPGTGPRRPLHF. The V call is TRBV6-1, the J call TRBJ1-6, with 9 bases identical to TRBD1. This CDR3 is built from 17 residues. The germline gives CDR1 MNHNS, CDR2 SASEGT.

DNA for the CDR3: TGTGCCAGCAGCCTCTCGGGGAGTGGAGGGCAAGAGACCCAGTACTTC. Translating it yields CASSLSGSGGQETQYF. The chain carries TRBV9 and TRBJ2-5; possibly TRBD2 for D (6 bases). In germline, CDR1 is SGDLS, CDR2 YYNGEE. This CDR3 contains 16 residues. The germline V and J ends were trimmed by 4 bases and 2 bases, with 18 bases remaining between them.

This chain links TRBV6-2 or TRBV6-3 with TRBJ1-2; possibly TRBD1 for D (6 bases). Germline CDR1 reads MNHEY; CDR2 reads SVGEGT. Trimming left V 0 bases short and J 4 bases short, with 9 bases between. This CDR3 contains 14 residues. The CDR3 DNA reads TGTGCCAGCAGTTACTCGACAGGATTCTATGGCTACACCTTC. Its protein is CASSYSTGFYGYTF.

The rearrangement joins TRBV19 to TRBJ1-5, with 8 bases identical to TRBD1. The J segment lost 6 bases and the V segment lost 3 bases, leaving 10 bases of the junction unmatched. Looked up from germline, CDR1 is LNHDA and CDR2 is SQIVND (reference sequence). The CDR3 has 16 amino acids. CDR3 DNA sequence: TGTGCCAGTAGTATTTGGGATTCAGGGGGCGGTCAGCCCCAGCATTTT. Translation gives CASSIWDSGGGQPQHF.

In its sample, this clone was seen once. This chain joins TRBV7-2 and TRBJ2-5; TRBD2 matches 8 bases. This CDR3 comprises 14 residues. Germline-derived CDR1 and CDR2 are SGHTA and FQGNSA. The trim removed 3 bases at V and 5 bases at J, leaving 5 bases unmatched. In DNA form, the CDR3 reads TGTGCCAGCAGCTTTTCCGGGGGGGCTGAGACCCAGTACTTC. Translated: CASSFSGGAETQYF.

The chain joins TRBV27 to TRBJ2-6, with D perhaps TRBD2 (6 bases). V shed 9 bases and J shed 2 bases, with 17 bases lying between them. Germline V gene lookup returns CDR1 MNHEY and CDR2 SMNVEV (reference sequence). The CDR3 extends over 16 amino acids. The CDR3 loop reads CASKLMGGAGANVLTF. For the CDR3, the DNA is TGTGCCAGTAAACTCATGGGGGGTGCTGGGGCCAACGTCCTGACTTTC.

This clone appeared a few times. CDR3 residues: CASSLGAPGGYSYNEQFF. In nucleotides, the CDR3 is TGTGCCAGCAGCTTAGGAGCCCCTGGGGGCTACTCCTACAATGAGCAGTTCTTC. The rearrangement uses TRBV7-2 and TRBJ2-1; D is possibly TRBD1 (6 bases). The V end lost 1 base, the J end lost 0 bases, and 16 bases lay between the germline ends. The CDR3 has 18 amino acids. CDR1 SGHTA and CDR2 FQGNSA come from the germline V gene.

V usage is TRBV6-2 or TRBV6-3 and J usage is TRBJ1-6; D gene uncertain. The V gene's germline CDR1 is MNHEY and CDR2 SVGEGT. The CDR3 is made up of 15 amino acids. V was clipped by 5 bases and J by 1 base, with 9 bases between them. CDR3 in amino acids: CASSPERSYNSPLHF. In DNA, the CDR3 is TGTGCCAGCAGTCCAGAGCGGTCCTATAATTCACCCCTCCACTTT.

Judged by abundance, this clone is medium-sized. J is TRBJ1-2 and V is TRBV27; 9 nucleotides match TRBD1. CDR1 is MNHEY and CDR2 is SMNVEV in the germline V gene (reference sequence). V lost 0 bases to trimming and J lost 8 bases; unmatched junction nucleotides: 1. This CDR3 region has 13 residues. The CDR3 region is CASSLSTGGGYTF. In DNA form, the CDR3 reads TGTGCCAGCAGTTTATCGACAGGGGGAGGCTACACCTTC.

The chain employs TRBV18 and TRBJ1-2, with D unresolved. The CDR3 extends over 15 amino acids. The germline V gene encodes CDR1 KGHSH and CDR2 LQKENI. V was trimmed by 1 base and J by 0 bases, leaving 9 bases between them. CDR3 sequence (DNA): TGTGCCAGCTCACCACGGAACGGAGCTAACTATGGCTACACCTTC. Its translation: CASSPRNGANYGYTF.

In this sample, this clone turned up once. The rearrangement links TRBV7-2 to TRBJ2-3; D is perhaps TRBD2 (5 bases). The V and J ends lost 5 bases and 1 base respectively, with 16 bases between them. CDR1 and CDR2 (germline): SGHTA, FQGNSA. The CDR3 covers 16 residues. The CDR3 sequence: CASSGQGFGGTDTQYF. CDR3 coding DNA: TGTGCCAGCAGCGGCCAAGGATTCGGGGGCACAGATACGCAGTATTTT.

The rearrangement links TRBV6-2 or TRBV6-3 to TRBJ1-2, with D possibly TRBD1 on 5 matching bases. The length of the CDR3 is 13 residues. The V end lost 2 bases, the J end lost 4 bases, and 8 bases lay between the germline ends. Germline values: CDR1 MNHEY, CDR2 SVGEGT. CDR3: CASSYDSLYGYTF. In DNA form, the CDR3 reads TGTGCCAGCAGTTACGACAGCCTCTATGGCTACACCTTC.

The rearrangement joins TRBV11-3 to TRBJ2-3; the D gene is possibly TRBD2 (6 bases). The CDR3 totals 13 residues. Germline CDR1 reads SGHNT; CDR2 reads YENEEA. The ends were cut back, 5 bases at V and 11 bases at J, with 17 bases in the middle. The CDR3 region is CASSVTPGLRQYF. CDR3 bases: TGTGCCAGCAGCGTTACTCCGGGACTGCGGCAGTATTTT.

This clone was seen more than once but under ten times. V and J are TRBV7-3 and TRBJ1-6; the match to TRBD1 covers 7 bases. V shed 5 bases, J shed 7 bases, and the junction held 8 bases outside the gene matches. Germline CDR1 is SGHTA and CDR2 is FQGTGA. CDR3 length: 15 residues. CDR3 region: CASSMTTGWNSPLHF. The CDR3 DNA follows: TGTGCCAGCAGCATGACGACAGGGTGGAATTCACCCCTCCACTTT. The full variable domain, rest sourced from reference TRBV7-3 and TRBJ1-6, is GAGVSQTPSNKVTEKGKYVELRCDPISGHTALYWYRQSLGQGPEFLIYFQGTGAADDSGLPNDRFFAVRPEGSVSTLKIQRTERGDSAVYLCASSMTTGWNSPLHFGNGTRLTVT.